Listed here is a single T cell receptor beta chain. Its antigen has not been determined. Base quality data are lacking; no much larger clone is found one base away. These data belong to a study of blood T cell repertoires in COVID-19 (dated by TCRdb to about 2020). About the full investigation: Samples covering the acute and convalescent phases of COVID-19 were provided by collaborators in the United States, Italy and Spain. HLA class I and class II types, where available, came from metadata supplied by the sample provider rather than from assay-based typing. The prospective study material was composed of cDNA or gDNA derived from T cells, B-cell-depleted T cells, or PBMCs. Deeply sampled blood TCRbeta repertoires from subjects exposed to, actively infected with, or recovered from COVID-19 were included in the dataset. Nearly every sample came with metadata listing a de-identified subject ID, COVID-19 status, age in years and sex. The repertoires were released in a freely available public database intended as a resource for research on the immune response to SARS-CoV-2. Samples were obtained from the ongoing ImmuneRACE study (first 160 participants) and from 1,200 or so subjects provided by 6 global collaborators. Points the paper makes about the study in general: The quantity of clinical and demographic metadata differed by source and by participant and was supplied without curation.

The CDR3 holds 15 amino acids from the cysteine to the phenylalanine. The retained sequence is limited to the CDR3, 45 bases, with the frame set at the first base. The germline V gene gives CDR1 as SGDLS and CDR2 as YYNGEE. Trimming takes 0 bases from V and 2 bases from J, and the germline ends sit 12 bases apart. TCRbeta CDR3 regions were amplified from genomic DNA using the immunoSEQ Assay, a bias-controlled multiplex PCR. In the paper's pipeline: The number of nucleated cells in each sample was estimated by amplification of reference gene primers within the assay. To quantify the absolute abundance of each unique TCRbeta CDR3 rearrangement, sequence reads were collapsed and filtered. For each sample, productive Simpson clonality was calculated as the square root of Simpson's diversity index across productive rearrangements. Imported from immuneACCESS, the table was reduced by TCRdb to in-frame sequences with V and J called. These copies leave out some clones; in studies compared against another copy, an unresolved V gene accounts for under half, and the cause of the remainder is not known. From that table come the V and J calls and clone size; the DNA was used to work out D and trimming. This sample lists hundreds of thousands of clones; about 90% were detected once. The biggest ten clones account for 3% to 3.5% of the sample.

The collaborating institutions used their own protocols to collect whole blood in K2EDTA tubes. For TCRbeta analysis, collaborators shipped samples in one of three forms: frozen whole blood, isolated PBMCs, or DNA extracted from either of those sample types. This sequence was found in a man between 18 and 35 years old with active or convalescent COVID-19. Sequences were obtained from peripheral blood. The sequence joins TRBV9 to TRBJ2-7, and the D gene may be TRBD1, 7 bases matching. Here the CDR3 is given as CASSVGEDRTYEQYF. The nucleotide sequence reads as follows: TGTGCCAGCAGCGTAGGGGAGGACAGGACCTACGAGCAGTACTTC.